This TCR beta chain was recovered during a study of shared clonotypes between healthy human individuals. Profiled with immunoSEQ multiplex PCR; TCRdb holds only in-frame clones, not every one. The sample has a few million clones, around nine tenths seen once. This clone was found a few times. The CDR3 sequence is 14 residues long. The germline V and J ends were trimmed by 5 bases and 8 bases, with 18 bases remaining between them. Germline assignment: CDR1 SEHNR and CDR2 FQNEAQ (reference sequence). The rearrangement links TRBV7-9 to TRBJ1-2, with D tentatively TRBD1 (5 bases). The clonotype originates from a man aged 18 to 30 in good health. The sequenced material came from naive CD4+ T cells sorted from blood. The subset: CD45RA+ positively selected. CDR3: CASSLPGGTYGYTF. The CDR3 bases are TGTGCCAGCAGCCTCCCGGGGGGGACCTACGGCTACACCTTC. The whole variable domain, filled in from reference TRBV7-9 and TRBJ1-2, reads DTGVSQNPRHKITKRGQNVTFRCDPISEHNRLYWYRQTLGQGPEFLTYFQNEAQLEKSRLLSDRFSAERPKGSFSTLEIQRTEQGDSAMYLCASSLPGGTYGYTFGSGTRLTVV.